This TCR beta chain derives from a study of T cells in Graves' hyperthyroidism and ophthalmopathy (dated by TCRdb to 2018 to 2020). Background on the whole study: Peripheral blood samples were taken at the time of initial diagnosis, prior to any treatment. To identify distinguishing TCR V-J signatures, a discovery cohort of around 100 patients was used, comprising some 45 with Graves' ophthalmopathy and around 57 with stable Graves' hyperthyroidism. Whether ophthalmopathy could be predicted prospectively was tested in an independent validation cohort made up of fewer than 20 hyperthyroidism patients plus 17 patients who later progressed to ophthalmopathy. The 85 to 100 discovery patients were divided at random into training and test sets in a 7:3 ratio. In over five Graves' hyperthyroidism patients, the study also compared T-cell repertoires from thyroid tissue with T-cell repertoires from blood. Once sampling was done, hyperthyroidism patients were given methimazole at a starting dose of 30 mg daily, whereas ophthalmopathy patients were given high-dose intravenous methylprednisolone. The paper describes TCR Vbeta CDR3 sequencing of 120 to 150 peripheral blood samples, made up of roughly 40 ophthalmopathy patients, some 80 hyperthyroidism patients and roughly 17 progressor patients. General findings and caveats noted by the study authors: In validation, the model predicted progression to ophthalmopathy a median of approximately 6.6 months before onset, with about 71% sensitivity and roughly 77% specificity. Most expanded thyroid clonotypes (frequency above 0.001) were also detected in blood, a finding suggesting that blood repertoires may reflect thyroid immune responses. No statistical method was used to fix the sample size in advance, and group allocation was not hidden from the investigators. A model built on a 13 V-J signature distinguished ophthalmopathy from stable hyperthyroidism, reaching roughly 88% sensitivity and about 81% specificity in cross-validation and 80%/75% in testing.

A patient counted as having stable Graves' hyperthyroidism if no progression to ophthalmopathy occurred over 18 months of follow-up. The hyperthyroidism patients were between 18 and 65 years old and newly diagnosed, with a disease duration of less than 2 months. Patients with uncontrolled infections, other autoimmune diseases, pregnancy or lactation were excluded. Clinical symptoms, serum thyroxine and TRAb, thyroid ultrasound, and orbital computed tomography formed the basis for the diagnoses. Ficoll-Paque density gradient centrifugation was used to isolate PBMCs from 8 to 10 ml of fresh peripheral blood. Trizol reagent was used to extract total RNA, and RNA quality was then checked on an Agilent 2100 Bioanalyzer. In the case of this clonotype: This receptor's antigen is unknown. A much larger clone lies one base from this, so it may be a read error.

Based on the germline V gene, the CDR1 and CDR2 sequences are SGHRS and YFSETQ. The cysteine opens and the phenylalanine closes a CDR3 of 15 amino acids. Of the read, only the CDR3 DNA is kept; its 45 bases are in frame from base 1. The TCR beta CDR3 regions were amplified from the RNA transcripts. The first round of RT-PCR for the TCR CDR3 was performed with the HTBI primer set and the Qiagen OneStep RT-PCR kit. The libraries were constructed in a second round of multiplex PCR and then size-selected and purified. Libraries were sequenced paired-end with 100 bp reads on an Illumina HiSeq2000. Regarding the original processing steps: SOAPnuke was used to process the raw data, with reads discarded if the reads contained adapters or uncalled bases, had a mean Phred below 15, or lacked an exact constant-primer or identifier match. COPE v1.2.5 was used to merge the high-quality paired reads, and each unique nucleotide sequence was defined as a clonotype. MiTCR v1.1 was used to align the clonotypes against IMGT TRBV, TRBD and TRBJ reference segments. Only V-J combinations with frequency above 0.0001, covering about 99% of repertoires, were analysed. A TCS score was defined as the ratio between F50 (clonal expansion) and ExV (chaos), using BLOSUM62-based TCRdist between CDR3 peptides within each V-J. Welch's t-statistics and random forest reduced around 520 V-J features to about 12, which were used in a naive Bayes classifier (R e1071). TCRdb reprocessing: public reads trimmed at Q25 with fastp, clones called with MiXCR, in-frame beta chains kept. Every entry covers one CDR3 protein and lists the most common genes and DNA from its rows. For this entry, the V and J calls and clone size follow TCRdb and not the study's own pipeline. The sample table holds about 400,000 distinct CDR3 sequences, of which more than 20% were seen once. The ten most abundant clones make up roughly 80% of the sample.

The clonotype originates from a man between 45 and 60 years old with Graves' hyperthyroidism. The rearrangement combines TRBV5-1 with TRBJ2-1, and TRBD2 may be the D gene, going by 5 matching bases. The sequencing sample was made of blood. Here the CDR3 is given as CASSFELDSYSEQFF. Here is the DNA: TGCGCCAGCAGCTTCGAACTAGACTCCTACAGTGAGCAGTTCTTC.